This T cell receptor (beta chain) was recovered during a study of blood T cell repertoires in COVID-19. As for the study in general: Sources were T cells, B-cell-depleted T cells, or PBMCs; the material itself was cDNA or gDNA.

Sequenced by immunoSEQ multiplex PCR; TCRdb stores in-frame clones only, minus some. The sample yields 110,000 or so clones, about 88% seen once. The length of the CDR3 is 15 residues. The clonotype originates from a woman aged 65 to 85 who had recovered from COVID-19. The rearrangement joins TRBV12-1 to TRBJ2-7; the tabulated D call, TRBD1, remains unverified against the DNA. TRBV12-1 is a listed pseudogene. The sample was peripheral blood. The CDR3 spells CASSAQHTQGHEQYF. The CDR3 nucleotides are TGTGCCAGCAGCGCACAGCATACTCAGGGGCACGAGCAGTACTTC.